This T cell receptor beta chain was captured by sequencing in a study of blood T cell repertoires in COVID-19. Overall study: The United States, Italy and Spain were the sources of the acute and convalescent COVID-19 samples. T cells, B-cell-depleted T cells, or PBMCs supplied cDNA or gDNA.

Per the study methods: Reference gene primer amplification in the assay estimated nucleated cell counts. Sequenced by immunoSEQ multiplex PCR; TCRdb stores in-frame clones only, minus some. D and trimming come from the DNA, and the V and J calls and clone size come from that table. The top ten hold approximately 11% of the sample, which has 150,000 to 200,000 clones, around four fifths seen once. This clone has just a few counts. This CDR3 is 12 amino acids long. V lost 5 bases, J lost 7 bases, and 12 bases lay in between. Germline values: CDR1 SGHRS, CDR2 YFSETQ. V gene TRBV5-1 combines with J gene TRBJ1-1, with a possible D match to TRBD1 (5 bases). Sequences were obtained from peripheral blood. The sequence derives from a human donor in a cohort sampled during active COVID-19. CDR3 protein: CASREGPGEAFF. The CDR3 coding sequence is TGCGCCAGCAGGGAGGGGCCGGGTGAAGCTTTCTTT.